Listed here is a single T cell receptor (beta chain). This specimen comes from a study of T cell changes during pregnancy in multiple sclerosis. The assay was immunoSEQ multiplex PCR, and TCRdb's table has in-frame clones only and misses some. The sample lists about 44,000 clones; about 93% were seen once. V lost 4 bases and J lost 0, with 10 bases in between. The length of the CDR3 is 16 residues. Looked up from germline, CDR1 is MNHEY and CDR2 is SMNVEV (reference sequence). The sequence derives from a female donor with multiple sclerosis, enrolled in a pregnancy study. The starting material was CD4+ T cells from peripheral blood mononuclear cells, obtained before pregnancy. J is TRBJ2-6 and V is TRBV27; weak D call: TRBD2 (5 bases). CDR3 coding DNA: TGTGCCAGCAGTTCCCGACGGGACTCTGGGGCCAACGTCCTGACTTTC. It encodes CASSSRRDSGANVLTF.